Presented here are 6 T cell receptor beta chains from one specimen sequenced in a study of early T cells in non-severe SARS-CoV-2 infection. TCRdb passed the 5' RACE reads through MiXCR, listing each CDR3 protein once. The table records 80,000 to 95,000 distinct CDR3 sequences, 14% of them present only once. The sample comprised whole blood. The source of these receptors is an adult who was a healthcare worker with PCR-confirmed SARS-CoV-2 infection or an uninfected control (not recorded which).

The chain carries TRBV27 and TRBJ2-1; D is perhaps TRBD1 or TRBD2 (6 bases each). Between the trimmed V and J ends, which lost 5 bases and 1 base, there was a span of 12 bases. This CDR3 has 15 residues. Germline lookup yields CDR1 MNHEY and CDR2 SMNVEV (reference sequence). The CDR3 loop reads CASSQGTGSYNEQFF. CDR3 in DNA: TGTGCCAGCAGTCAGGGGACTGGGTCCTACAATGAGCAGTTCTTC.

This clonotype was recorded many times. The V and J genes are TRBV7-8 and TRBJ1-2; D is unresolved. The CDR3 consists of 12 residues. Germline V gene lookup returns CDR1 SGHVS and CDR2 FQNEAQ. V was cut by 1 base and J by 4 bases, with 4 bases left in between. The CDR3 region has the DNA TGTGCCAGCAGCTTAGGGACCTATGGCTACACCTTC. Protein: CASSLGTYGYTF.

The V call is TRBV4-3, the J call TRBJ2-3, with a tentative D call TRBD2 (6 bases). Germline CDR1 reads LGHNA; CDR2 reads YSLEER. The germline V and J ends were trimmed by 1 base and 0 bases, with 8 bases remaining between them. This CDR3 region has 15 residues. The CDR3 bases are TGCGCCAGCAGCCAAGTTGCGGGGAGCACAGATACGCAGTATTTT. This sequence encodes CASSQVAGSTDTQYF.

The sample holds many counts of this clonotype. This rearrangement joins TRBV9 to TRBJ1-2; maybe TRBD1 (5 bases). V was clipped by 3 bases and J by 0 bases, with 15 bases between them. The length of the CDR3 is 16 residues. From germline, CDR1 is SGDLS and CDR2 YYNGEE. The CDR3 DNA reads as TGTGCCAGCAGCGGGCCCCGGGGCAGGCCTAACTATGGCTACACCTTC. Translating gives CASSGPRGRPNYGYTF.

This clonotype has a handful of counts. The chain recombines TRBV7-2 with TRBJ2-7; D remains ambiguous. Trimming removed 1 base at V and 0 bases at J, with 13 bases between. The V gene's germline CDR1 is SGHTA and CDR2 FQGNSA. There are 16 residues in the CDR3. The chain's CDR3 is CASSLEGRTPSYEQYF. In DNA, the CDR3 is TGTGCCAGCAGCTTAGAGGGTAGAACACCCTCCTACGAGCAGTACTTC.

The gene calls are TRBV7-3 and TRBJ1-1; D is unresolved. Germline V CDR1 and CDR2: SGHTA, FQGTGA. V was shortened by 0 bases and J by 7 bases, with 9 bases between the two germline ends. The CDR3 runs 13 residues. The CDR3 nucleotides are TGTGCCAGCAGCTTAACTCGAGAGGGTGAAGCTTTCTTT. Translated, it gives CASSLTREGEAFF.